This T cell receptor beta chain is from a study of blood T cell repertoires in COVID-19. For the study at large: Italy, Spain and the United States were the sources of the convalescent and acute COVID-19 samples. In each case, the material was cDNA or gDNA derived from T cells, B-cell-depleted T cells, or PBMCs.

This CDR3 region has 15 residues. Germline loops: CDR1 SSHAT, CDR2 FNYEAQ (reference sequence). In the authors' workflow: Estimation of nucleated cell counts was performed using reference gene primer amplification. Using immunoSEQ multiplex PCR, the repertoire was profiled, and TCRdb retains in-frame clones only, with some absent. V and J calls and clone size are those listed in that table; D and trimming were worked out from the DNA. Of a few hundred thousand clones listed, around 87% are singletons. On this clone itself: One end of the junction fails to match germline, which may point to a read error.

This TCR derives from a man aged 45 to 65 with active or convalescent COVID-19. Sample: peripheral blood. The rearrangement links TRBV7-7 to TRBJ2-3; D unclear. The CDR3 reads CASSPTAVSTDTQYF. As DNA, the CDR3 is TGTGCTAGCAGCCCAACCGCGGTTAGCACAGATACGCAGTATTTT.